Presented here are 17 T cell receptor beta chains from one specimen sequenced in a study of cytomegalovirus exposure and HLA in healthy donors. Repertoires were generated with immunoSEQ multiplex PCR, while TCRdb's copy carries only in-frame clones and drops some. Of under 110,000 clones in the sample, roughly nine tenths were seen once. Sequenced: PBMCs. The origin of the receptors is a woman younger than 30 in good health and CMV-seropositive.

The V gene is TRBV28, the J gene TRBJ2-2; D might be TRBD2 (7 bases). CDR1 MDHEN and CDR2 SYDVKM come from the germline V gene. The CDR3 consists of 15 residues. V dropped 4 bases and J dropped 5 bases, with 14 bases sitting between them. CDR3 residues: CASSSRGGGTGELFF. CDR3 nucleotides: TGTGCCAGCAGTTCGAGGGGGGGAGGTACCGGGGAGCTGTTTTTT.

The rearrangement links TRBV25-1 to TRBJ1-1; D is unclear. The V end lost 6 bases, the J end lost 1 base, and 12 bases lay between the germline ends. Germline CDR1 reads MGHDK; CDR2 reads SYGVNS. The CDR3 spans 14 residues. CDR3 DNA sequence: TGTGCCAGCAGGGCTGGCAGGTCGAACACTGAAGCTTTCTTT. The encoded protein is CASRAGRSNTEAFF.

There are a few counts of this clone. V usage is TRBV4-1 and J usage is TRBJ1-2; 7 nucleotides agree with TRBD1. V was pared by 2 bases and J by 4 bases, with 4 bases of the junction left unmatched. CDR1 and CDR2 from the germline V gene are MGHRA and YSYEKL. The CDR3 consists of 14 residues. In DNA, the CDR3 is TGCGCCAGCAGCCAACCCGGGACAGCCTATGGCTACACCTTC. Its translation is CASSQPGTAYGYTF.

In DNA form, the CDR3 reads TGTGCCAGCAGTTTAGGGGCAGGGCTAGCCAAAAACATTCAGTACTTC. Encoded protein: CASSLGAGLAKNIQYF. V gene TRBV27 combines with J gene TRBJ2-4, with a tentative D call TRBD1 (5 bases). The CDR3 is 16 amino acids. V lost 2 bases to trimming and J lost 0 bases, with 11 bases between them. Germline V CDR1 and CDR2: MNHEY, SMNVEV (reference sequence).

This clone was seen only a few times. The V gene is TRBV9, the J gene TRBJ1-1, with a weak D call TRBD1 (5 bases). This CDR3 has 14 residues. CDR1 and CDR2 from the germline V gene are SGDLS and YYNGEE. Trimming took off 0 bases at V and 1 base at J, with 7 bases between the two ends. In nucleotides, the CDR3 is TGTGCCAGCAGCGTAGAAACAGGGAACACTGAAGCTTTCTTT. Its translation: CASSVETGNTEAFF.

The chain couples TRBV28 to TRBJ2-2; no definite D call. The CDR3 is 9 residues long. Trimming cost V 8 bases and J 13 bases, with 8 bases left between them. Germline lookup yields CDR1 MDHEN and CDR2 SYDVKM. The CDR3 region is CASVKWLFF. The CDR3 DNA follows: TGTGCCAGCGTAAAATGGCTGTTTTTT.

CDR3 nucleotides: TGTGCCAGCAGTGTACAATGGAATTCACCCCTCCACTTT. Translated: CASSVQWNSPLHF. The rearrangement links TRBV28 to TRBJ1-6; D remains unclear. Germline V CDR1 and CDR2: MDHEN, SYDVKM. Trimming removed 5 bases from V and 7 bases from J, with 9 bases in between. The CDR3 spans 13 residues.

The chain is built from TRBV29-1 and TRBJ2-4; tentative D call: TRBD1 (6 bases). Germline V CDR1 and CDR2: SQVTM, ANQGSEA. The CDR3 totals 16 residues. V lost 0 bases and J lost 9, with 21 bases in between. The CDR3 region has the DNA TGCAGCGTTGAAGACCCCGGGACATCCGCCGAAGGCATTCAGTACTTC. This sequence encodes CSVEDPGTSAEGIQYF.

The rearrangement links TRBV7-6 to TRBJ1-2; 7 nucleotides agree with TRBD1. The germline V gene has CDR1 SGHVS and CDR2 FNYEAQ. CDR3 length equals 12 residues. The ends lost 11 bases at V and 8 bases at J; junction bases unmatched: 11. The CDR3 coding sequence is TGTGCCTTGCGGGGGGTAGGGGGCGGCTACACCTTC. Translated, it gives CALRGVGGGYTF.

The J gene is TRBJ2-7, the V gene TRBV10-3; the D is unclear. This CDR3 is 14 amino acids long. The germline V gene has CDR1 ENHRY and CDR2 SYGVKD. V lost 2 bases, J lost 2 bases, and 10 bases lay in between. The CDR3: CAISEVAEAYEQYF. DNA for the CDR3: TGTGCCATCAGTGAGGTGGCGGAAGCCTACGAGCAGTACTTC.

The rearrangement joins TRBV11-3 to TRBJ1-1; perhaps TRBD1 as D (5 bases). The CDR3 contains 13 residues. Trimming cost V 5 bases and J 1 base, with 8 bases left between them. The germline CDR1 and CDR2 sequences are SGHNT and YENEEA. CDR3 nucleotides: TGTGCCAGCAGCCGGGGGGAGAACACTGAAGCTTTCTTT. This gives the protein CASSRGENTEAFF. The variable domain in full, with the rest retrieved from reference TRBV11-3 and TRBJ1-1, is EAGVVQSPRYKIIEKKQPVAFWCNPISGHNTLYWYLQNLGQGPELLIRYENEEAVDDSQLPKDRFSAERLKGVDSTLKIQPAELGDSAVYLCASSRGENTEAFFGQGTRLTVV.

V is TRBV6-1 and J is TRBJ1-5; 9 bases are shared with TRBD1. CDR3 size: 14 residues. The V segment lost 7 bases and the J segment 7 bases; nucleotides outside the gene matches: 8. CDR1 MNHNS and CDR2 SASEGT come from the germline V gene. CDR3 loop: CASIDDRGEQPQHF. As DNA, the CDR3 is TGTGCCAGCATCGACGACAGGGGGGAACAGCCCCAGCATTTT.

This rearrangement joins TRBV28 to TRBJ2-1; 8 bases are a match to TRBD2. The trim removed 6 bases at V and 2 bases at J, leaving 9 bases unmatched. The germline V gene encodes CDR1 MDHEN and CDR2 SYDVKM. The CDR3 has 16 residues. For the CDR3, the DNA is TGTGCCAGCAGCGGACCTCAGCGGGGGCCCTACAATGAGCAGTTCTTC. This gives the protein CASSGPQRGPYNEQFF.

The genes are TRBV4-2 and TRBJ2-4, with D perhaps TRBD1 (5 bases). Germline V gene data show CDR1 as LGHNA and CDR2 as YNFKEQ. Trimming stripped 1 base from V and 0 bases from J, with 19 bases between. This CDR3 contains 19 residues. CDR3 sequence reads: CASSQGNRPLGIAKNIQYF. The CDR3 nucleotides are TGTGCCAGCAGCCAAGGCAACAGGCCTCTCGGTATAGCCAAAAACATTCAGTACTTC.

The rearrangement uses TRBV28 and TRBJ1-4; weak D call: TRBD1 (5 bases). The CDR3 sequence is 15 residues long. V lost 6 bases, J lost 4 bases, and 15 bases lay in between. Germline CDR1 reads MDHEN; CDR2 reads SYDVKM. CDR3 nucleotides: TGTGCCAGCAGCCCTCGTGGAGGGGTTAATGAAAAACTGTTTTTT. As protein: CASSPRGGVNEKLFF.

This chain uses TRBV2 with TRBJ2-7; unclear D gene. Germline V gene sequence: CDR1 SNHLY, CDR2 FYNNEI. V was cut by 8 bases and J by 4 bases, with 12 bases left in between. The length of the CDR3 is 12 residues. CDR3: CASSAGQYEQYF. CDR3 coding DNA: TGTGCCAGCTCGGCAGGTCAGTACGAGCAGTACTTC. Combining the CDR3 with reference TRBV2 and TRBJ2-7 gives the whole variable domain EPEVTQTPSHQVTQMGQEVILRCVPISNHLYFYWYRQILGQKVEFLVSFYNNEISEKSEIFDDQFSVERPDGSNFTLKIRSTKLEDSAMYFCASSAGQYEQYFGPGTRLTVT.

The chain combines TRBV27 with TRBJ2-7; TRBD2 agrees at 9 bases. CDR1 MNHEY and CDR2 SMNVEV come from the germline V gene (reference sequence). Trimming removed 3 bases from V and 4 bases from J; junction bases left unmatched: 7. This CDR3 contains 15 residues. CDR3 region: CASSFSAGGRYEQYF. CDR3 sequence (DNA): TGTGCCAGCAGTTTTTCAGCGGGGGGTAGGTACGAGCAGTACTTC.